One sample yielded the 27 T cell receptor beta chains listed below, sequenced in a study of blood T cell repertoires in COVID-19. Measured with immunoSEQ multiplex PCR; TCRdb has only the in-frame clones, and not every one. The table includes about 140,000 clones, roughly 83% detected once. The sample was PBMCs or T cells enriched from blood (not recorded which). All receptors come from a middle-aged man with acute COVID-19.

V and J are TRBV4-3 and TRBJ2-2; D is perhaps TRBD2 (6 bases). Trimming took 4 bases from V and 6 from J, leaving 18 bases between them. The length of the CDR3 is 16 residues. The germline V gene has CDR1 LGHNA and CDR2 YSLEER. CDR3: CASSRYGGGLPGELFF. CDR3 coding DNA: TGCGCCAGCAGCCGATACGGTGGAGGGCTCCCCGGGGAGCTGTTTTTT.

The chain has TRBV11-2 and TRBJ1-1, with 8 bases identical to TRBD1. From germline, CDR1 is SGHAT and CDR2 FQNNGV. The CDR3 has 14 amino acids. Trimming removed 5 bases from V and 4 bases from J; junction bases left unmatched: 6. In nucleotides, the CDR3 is TGTGCCAGCAGCCCACAGGGGGGGAGCACTGAAGCTTTCTTT. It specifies CASSPQGGSTEAFF.

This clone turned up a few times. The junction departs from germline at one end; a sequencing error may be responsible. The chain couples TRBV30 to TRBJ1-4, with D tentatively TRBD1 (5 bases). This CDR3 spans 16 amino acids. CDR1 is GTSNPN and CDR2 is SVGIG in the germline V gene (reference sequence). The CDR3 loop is CAWSLGDSTTHEKLFF. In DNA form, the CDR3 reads TGTGCCTGGAGCCTCGGGGACTCGACAACTCATGAAAAACTGTTTTTT.

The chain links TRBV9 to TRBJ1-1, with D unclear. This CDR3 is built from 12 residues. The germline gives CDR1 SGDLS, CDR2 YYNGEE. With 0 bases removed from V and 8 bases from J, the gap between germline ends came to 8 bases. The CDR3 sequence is CASSVDPGEAFF. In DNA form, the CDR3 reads TGTGCCAGCAGCGTAGACCCGGGAGAAGCTTTCTTT.

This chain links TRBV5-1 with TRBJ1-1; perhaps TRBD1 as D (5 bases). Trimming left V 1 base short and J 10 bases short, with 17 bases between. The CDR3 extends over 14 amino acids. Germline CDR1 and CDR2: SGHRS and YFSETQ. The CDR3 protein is CASSLRDWEVGAFF. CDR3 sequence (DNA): TGCGCCAGCAGCTTGCGGGACTGGGAAGTTGGAGCTTTCTTT.

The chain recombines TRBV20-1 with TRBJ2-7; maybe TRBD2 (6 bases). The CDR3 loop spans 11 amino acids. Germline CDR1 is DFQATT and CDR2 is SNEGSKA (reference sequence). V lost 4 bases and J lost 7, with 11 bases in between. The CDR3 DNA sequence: TGCAGTGCTAACCGGGACTCGGAGCAGTACTTC. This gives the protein CSANRDSEQYF.

The CDR3 here is CASSEFYGQGLAGGPDIQYF. The CDR3 nucleotides read TGTGCCAGCAGTGAATTCTACGGCCAAGGACTAGCGGGAGGGCCGGACATTCAGTACTTC. The V and J genes are TRBV2 and TRBJ2-4, with 15 bases identical to TRBD2. The CDR3 consists of 20 residues. The V segment lost 2 bases and the J segment 8 bases; nucleotides outside the gene matches: 16. Per germline, CDR1 SNHLY and CDR2 FYNNEI.

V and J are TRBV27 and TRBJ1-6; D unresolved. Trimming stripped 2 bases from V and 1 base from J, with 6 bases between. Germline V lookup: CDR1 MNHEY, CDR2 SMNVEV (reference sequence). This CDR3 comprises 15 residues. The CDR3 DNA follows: TGTGCCAGCAGTTTAGGAGGGTCCTATAATTCACCCCTCCACTTT. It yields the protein CASSLGGSYNSPLHF.

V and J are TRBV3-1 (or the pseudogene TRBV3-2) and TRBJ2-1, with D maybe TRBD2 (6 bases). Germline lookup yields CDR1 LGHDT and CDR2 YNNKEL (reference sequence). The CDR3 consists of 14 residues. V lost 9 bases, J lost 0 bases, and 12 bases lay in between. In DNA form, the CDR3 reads TGTGCCAGTCAGCGGGCAAGCTCCTACAATGAGCAGTTCTTC. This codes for CASQRASSYNEQFF.

The CDR3: CASSQAPNQRTYNEQFF. CDR3 bases: TGCGCCAGCAGCCAAGCCCCCAACCAGCGAACCTACAATGAGCAGTTCTTC. The chain couples TRBV4-3 to TRBJ2-1; no clear D. CDR1 and CDR2 (germline): LGHNA, YSLEER. The CDR3 runs to 17 residues. V dropped 1 base and J dropped 2 bases, with 15 bases sitting between them.

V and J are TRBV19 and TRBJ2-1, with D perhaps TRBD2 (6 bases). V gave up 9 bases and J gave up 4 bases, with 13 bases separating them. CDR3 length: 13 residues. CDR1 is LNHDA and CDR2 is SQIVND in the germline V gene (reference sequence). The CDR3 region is CASTGTSYNEQFF. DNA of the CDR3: TGTGCCAGCACCGGGACTTCGTACAATGAGCAGTTCTTC.

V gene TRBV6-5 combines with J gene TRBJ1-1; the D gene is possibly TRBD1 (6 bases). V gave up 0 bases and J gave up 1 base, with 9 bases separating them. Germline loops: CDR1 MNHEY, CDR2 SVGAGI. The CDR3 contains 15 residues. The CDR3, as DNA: TGTGCCAGCAGTTACTCTGGACAGACGAACACTGAAGCTTTCTTT. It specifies CASSYSGQTNTEAFF.

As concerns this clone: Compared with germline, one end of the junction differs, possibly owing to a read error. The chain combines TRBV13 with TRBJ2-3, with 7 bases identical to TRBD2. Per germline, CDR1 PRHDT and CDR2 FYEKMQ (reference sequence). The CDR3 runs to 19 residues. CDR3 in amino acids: CASSLDFMRGLQTTNTQYF. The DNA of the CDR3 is TGTGCCAGCAGCTTAGATTTTATGAGGGGACTACAAACCACAAATACGCAGTATTTT.

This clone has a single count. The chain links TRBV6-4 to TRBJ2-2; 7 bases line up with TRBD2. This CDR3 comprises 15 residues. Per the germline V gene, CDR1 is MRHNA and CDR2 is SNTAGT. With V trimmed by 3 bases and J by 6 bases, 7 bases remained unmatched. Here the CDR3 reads CASSEFAGVAGELFF. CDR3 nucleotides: TGTGCCAGCAGTGAATTCGCGGGGGTCGCCGGGGAGCTGTTTTTT.

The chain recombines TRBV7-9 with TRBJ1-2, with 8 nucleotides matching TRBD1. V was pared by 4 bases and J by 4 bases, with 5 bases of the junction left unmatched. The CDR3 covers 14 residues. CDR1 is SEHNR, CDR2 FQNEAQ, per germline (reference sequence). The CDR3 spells CASSSRTGTYGYTF. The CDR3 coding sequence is TGTGCCAGCAGCTCTAGGACAGGGACCTATGGCTACACCTTC.

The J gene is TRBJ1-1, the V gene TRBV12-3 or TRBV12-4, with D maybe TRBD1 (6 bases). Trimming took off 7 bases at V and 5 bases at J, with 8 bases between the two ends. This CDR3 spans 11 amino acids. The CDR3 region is CASTTGTEAFF. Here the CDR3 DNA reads TGTGCCAGCACTACAGGGACTGAAGCTTTCTTT.

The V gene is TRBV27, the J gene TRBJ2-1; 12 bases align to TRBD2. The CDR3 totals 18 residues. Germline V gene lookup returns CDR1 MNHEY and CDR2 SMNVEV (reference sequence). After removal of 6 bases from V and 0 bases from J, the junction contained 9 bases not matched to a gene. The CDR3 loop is CASRGRLAGASSYNEQFF. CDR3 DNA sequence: TGTGCCAGCAGGGGTCGACTAGCGGGGGCCAGCTCCTACAATGAGCAGTTCTTC.

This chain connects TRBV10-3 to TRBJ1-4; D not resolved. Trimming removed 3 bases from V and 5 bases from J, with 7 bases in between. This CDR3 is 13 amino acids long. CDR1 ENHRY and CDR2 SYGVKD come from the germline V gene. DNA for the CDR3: TGTGCCATCAGTGACGGTTGGAATGAAAAACTGTTTTTT. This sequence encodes CAISDGWNEKLFF.

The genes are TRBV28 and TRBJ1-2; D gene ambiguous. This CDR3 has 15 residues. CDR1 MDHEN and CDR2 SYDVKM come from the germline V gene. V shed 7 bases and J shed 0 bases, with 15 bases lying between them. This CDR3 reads CASTPTSQANYGYTF. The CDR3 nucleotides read TGTGCCAGCACCCCAACCTCCCAGGCTAACTATGGCTACACCTTC.

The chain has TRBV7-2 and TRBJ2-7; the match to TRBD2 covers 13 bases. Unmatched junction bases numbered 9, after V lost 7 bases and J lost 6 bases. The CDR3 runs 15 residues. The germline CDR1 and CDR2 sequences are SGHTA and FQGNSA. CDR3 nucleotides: TGTGCCAGCACTAACAAAACTAGCGGGAGGGGCGAGCAGTACTTC. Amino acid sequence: CASTNKTSGRGEQYF.

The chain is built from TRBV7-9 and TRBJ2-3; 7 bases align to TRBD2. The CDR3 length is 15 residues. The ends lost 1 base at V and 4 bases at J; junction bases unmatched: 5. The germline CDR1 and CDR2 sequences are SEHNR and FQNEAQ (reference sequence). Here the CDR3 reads CASSLVAGVPDTQYF. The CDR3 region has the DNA TGTGCCAGCAGCTTAGTGGCGGGAGTCCCAGATACGCAGTATTTT.

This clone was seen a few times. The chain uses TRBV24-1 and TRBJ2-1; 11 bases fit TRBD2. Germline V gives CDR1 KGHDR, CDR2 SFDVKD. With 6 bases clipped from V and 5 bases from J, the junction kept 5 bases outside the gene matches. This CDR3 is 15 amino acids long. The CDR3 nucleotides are TGTGCCACCAGTCAACTAGCGGGGGTCCACAATGAGCAGTTCTTC. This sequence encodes CATSQLAGVHNEQFF.

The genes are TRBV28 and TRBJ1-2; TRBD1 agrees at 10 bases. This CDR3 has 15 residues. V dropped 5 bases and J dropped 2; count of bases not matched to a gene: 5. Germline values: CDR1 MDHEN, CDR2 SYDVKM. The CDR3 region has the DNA TGTGCCAGCAGTCGACAGGGGGCGTCAAACTATGGCTACACCTTC. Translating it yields CASSRQGASNYGYTF.

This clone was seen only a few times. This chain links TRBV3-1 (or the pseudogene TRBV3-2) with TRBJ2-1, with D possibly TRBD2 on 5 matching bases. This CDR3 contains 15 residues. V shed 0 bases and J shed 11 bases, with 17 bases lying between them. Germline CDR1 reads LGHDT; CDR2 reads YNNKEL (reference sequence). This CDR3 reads CASSQEMEASTKQFF. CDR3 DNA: TGTGCCAGCAGCCAAGAAATGGAGGCTAGCACAAAGCAGTTCTTC.

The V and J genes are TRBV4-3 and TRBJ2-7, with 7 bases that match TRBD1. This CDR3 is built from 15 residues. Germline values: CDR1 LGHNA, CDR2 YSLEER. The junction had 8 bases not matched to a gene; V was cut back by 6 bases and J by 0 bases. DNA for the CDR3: TGCGCCAGCAGAGCTCGGGCAGGGGGCTCCTACGAGCAGTACTTC. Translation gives CASRARAGGSYEQYF.

The CDR3 reads CSVEVGVSNTEAFF. The CDR3 nucleotides read TGCAGCGTTGAAGTAGGGGTCTCGAACACTGAAGCTTTCTTT. The chain joins TRBV29-1 to TRBJ1-1; D perhaps matches TRBD1 (5 bases). Germline V gives CDR1 SQVTM, CDR2 ANQGSEA. This CDR3 contains 14 residues. V shed 1 base and J shed 1 base, with 10 bases lying between them.

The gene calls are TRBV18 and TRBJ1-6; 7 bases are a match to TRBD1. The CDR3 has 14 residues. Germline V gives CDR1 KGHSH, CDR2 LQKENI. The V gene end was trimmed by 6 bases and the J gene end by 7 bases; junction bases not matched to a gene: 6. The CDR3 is CASSTGQQNSPLHF. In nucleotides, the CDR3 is TGTGCCAGCTCGACGGGACAGCAAAATTCACCCCTCCACTTT.